The 3 T cell receptor beta chains in this list originate from one sample, sequenced in a study of cytomegalovirus exposure and HLA in healthy donors. In the PCR, 60 Vbeta and 13 Jbeta primers were used. Sequencing was performed with immunoSEQ multiplex PCR; in TCRdb, only in-frame clones are kept and a portion is missing. The sample lists 35,000 or so clones; more than 80% were seen once. Sequenced: PBMCs. Every receptor here comes from a woman in her thirties or forties in good health and CMV-seronegative.

The V gene is TRBV18, the J gene TRBJ1-2, with 8 nucleotides matching TRBD1. CDR1 is KGHSH and CDR2 is LQKENI in the germline V gene. The trim removed 6 bases at V and 6 bases at J, leaving 6 bases unmatched. This CDR3 has 13 residues. The CDR3 sequence is CASSQTGAHGYTF. In DNA, the CDR3 is TGTGCCAGCTCCCAGACAGGGGCGCATGGCTACACCTTC.

CDR3 in DNA: TGCGCCAGCAGCTTGGCGTTTGACGAGCAGTACTTC. Amino acid sequence: CASSLAFDEQYF. This chain links TRBV5-1 with TRBJ2-7; no clear D. The V end lost 0 bases, the J end lost 5 bases, and 6 bases lay between the germline ends. The germline V gene encodes CDR1 SGHRS and CDR2 YFSETQ. There are 12 residues in the CDR3. Together with reference TRBV5-1 and TRBJ2-7, the CDR3 gives the full variable domain: KAGVTQTPRYLIKTRGQQVTLSCSPISGHRSVSWYQQTPGQGLQFLFEYFSETQRNKGNFPGRFSGRQFSNSRSEMNVSTLELGDSALYLCASSLAFDEQYFGPGTRLTVT.

Here the CDR3 reads CATSRDAGVADTQYF. DNA for the CDR3: TGTGCCACCAGCAGAGATGCCGGGGTTGCAGATACGCAGTATTTT. The chain carries TRBV15 and TRBJ2-3, with D possibly matching TRBD2 (5 bases). Germline CDR1 LNHNV, CDR2 YYDKDF (reference sequence). With 0 bases removed from V and 4 bases from J, the gap between germline ends came to 11 bases. This CDR3 spans 15 amino acids.